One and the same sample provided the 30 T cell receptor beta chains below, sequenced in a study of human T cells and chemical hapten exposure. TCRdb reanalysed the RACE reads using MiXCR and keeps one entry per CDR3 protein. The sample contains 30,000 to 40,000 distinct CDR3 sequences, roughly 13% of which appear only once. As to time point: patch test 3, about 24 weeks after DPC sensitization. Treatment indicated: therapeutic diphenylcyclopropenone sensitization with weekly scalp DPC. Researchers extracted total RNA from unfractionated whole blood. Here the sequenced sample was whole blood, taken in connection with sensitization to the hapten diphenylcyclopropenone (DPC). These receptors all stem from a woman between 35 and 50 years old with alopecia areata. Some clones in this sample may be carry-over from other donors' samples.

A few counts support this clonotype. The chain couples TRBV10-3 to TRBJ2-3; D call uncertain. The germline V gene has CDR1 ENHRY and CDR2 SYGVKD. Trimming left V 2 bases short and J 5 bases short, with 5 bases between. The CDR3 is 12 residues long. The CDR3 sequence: CAISEMIDTQYF. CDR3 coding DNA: TGTGCCATCAGTGAGATGATAGATACGCAGTATTTT.

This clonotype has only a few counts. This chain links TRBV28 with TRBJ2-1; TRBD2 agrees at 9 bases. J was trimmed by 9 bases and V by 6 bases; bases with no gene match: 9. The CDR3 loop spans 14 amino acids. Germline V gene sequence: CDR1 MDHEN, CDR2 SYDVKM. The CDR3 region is CASRSGGTLGEQFF. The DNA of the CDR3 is TGTGCCAGCAGGAGCGGGGGGACGTTGGGTGAGCAGTTCTTC.

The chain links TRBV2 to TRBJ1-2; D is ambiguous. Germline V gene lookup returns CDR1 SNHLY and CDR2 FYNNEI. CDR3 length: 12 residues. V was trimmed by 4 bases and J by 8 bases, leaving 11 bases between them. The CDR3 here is CASSVSVAGYTF. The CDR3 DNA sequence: TGTGCCAGCAGTGTTTCAGTAGCCGGCTACACCTTC.

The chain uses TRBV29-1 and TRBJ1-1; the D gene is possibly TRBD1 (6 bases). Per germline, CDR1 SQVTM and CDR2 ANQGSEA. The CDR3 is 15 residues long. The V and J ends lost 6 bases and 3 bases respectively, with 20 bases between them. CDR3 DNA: TGCAGCGTCCTGTCCCAGGGCCCAGGGGACACTGAAGCTTTCTTT. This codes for CSVLSQGPGDTEAFF.

DNA for the CDR3: TGTGCCAGCAGCCGACTCCGGGGCACAGATACGCAGTATTTT. This codes for CASSRLRGTDTQYF. V is TRBV7-2 and J is TRBJ2-3; D unclear. The CDR3 totals 14 residues. Germline V CDR1 and CDR2: SGHTA, FQGNSA. Trimming removed 5 bases at V and 1 base at J, with 10 bases between.

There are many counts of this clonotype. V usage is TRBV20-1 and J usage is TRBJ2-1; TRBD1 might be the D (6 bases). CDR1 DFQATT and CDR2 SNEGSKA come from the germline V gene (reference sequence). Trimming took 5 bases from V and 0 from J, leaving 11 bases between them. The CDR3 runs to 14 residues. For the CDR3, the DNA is TGCAGTGCTCGCAGGGGAACCTCCTACAATGAGCAGTTCTTC. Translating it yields CSARRGTSYNEQFF.

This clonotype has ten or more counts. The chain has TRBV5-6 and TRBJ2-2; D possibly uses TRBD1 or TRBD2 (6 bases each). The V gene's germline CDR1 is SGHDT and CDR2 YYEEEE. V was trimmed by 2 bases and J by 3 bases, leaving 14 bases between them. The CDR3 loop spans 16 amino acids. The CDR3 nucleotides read TGTGCCAGCAGCTTTTCCCGGGGGCTTGACACCGGGGAGCTGTTTTTT. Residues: CASSFSRGLDTGELFF.

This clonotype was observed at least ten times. The CDR3 sequence is CSVATSGYNEQFF. The DNA for the CDR3 is TGCAGCGTTGCCACTAGCGGTTACAATGAGCAGTTCTTC. The V and J genes are TRBV29-1 and TRBJ2-1; 8 bases map to TRBD2. The CDR3 sequence is 13 residues long. Trimming cost V 4 bases and J 4 bases; bases outside gene matches: 3. Germline V lookup: CDR1 SQVTM, CDR2 ANQGSEA.

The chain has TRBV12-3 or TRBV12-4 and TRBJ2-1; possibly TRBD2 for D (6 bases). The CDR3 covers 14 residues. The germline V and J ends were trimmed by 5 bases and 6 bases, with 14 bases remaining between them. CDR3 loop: CASSLGPAGNEQFF. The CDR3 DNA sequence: TGTGCCAGCAGTCTCGGACCAGCGGGCAATGAGCAGTTCTTC.

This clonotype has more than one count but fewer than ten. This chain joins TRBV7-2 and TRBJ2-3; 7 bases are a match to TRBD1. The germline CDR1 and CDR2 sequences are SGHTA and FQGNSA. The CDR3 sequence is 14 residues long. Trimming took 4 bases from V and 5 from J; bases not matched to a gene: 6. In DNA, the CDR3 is TGTGCCAGCAGCTCTCGGGACAGTGTAGATACGCAGTATTTT. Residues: CASSSRDSVDTQYF.

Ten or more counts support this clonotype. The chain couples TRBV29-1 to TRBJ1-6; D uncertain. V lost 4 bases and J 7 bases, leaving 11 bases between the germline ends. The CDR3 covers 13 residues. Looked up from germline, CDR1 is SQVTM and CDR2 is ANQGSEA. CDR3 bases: TGCAGCGTTGGTGAAGGACCGAATTCACCCCTCCACTTT. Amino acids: CSVGEGPNSPLHF.

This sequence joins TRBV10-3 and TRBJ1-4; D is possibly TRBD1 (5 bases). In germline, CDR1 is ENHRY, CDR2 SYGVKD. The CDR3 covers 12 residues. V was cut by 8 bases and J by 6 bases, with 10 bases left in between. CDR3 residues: CAIGGGDEKLFF. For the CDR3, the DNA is TGTGCCATCGGGGGGGGTGATGAAAAACTGTTTTTT.

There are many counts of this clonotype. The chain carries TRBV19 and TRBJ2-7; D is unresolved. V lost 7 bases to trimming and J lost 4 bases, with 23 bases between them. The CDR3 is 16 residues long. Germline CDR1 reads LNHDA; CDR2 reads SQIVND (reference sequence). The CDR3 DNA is TGTGCCAGTACCCCCGGAAGCGATAGTGGCGAGTACGAGCAGTACTTC. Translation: CASTPGSDSGEYEQYF.

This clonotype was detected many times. CDR3 protein: CATSDSYQETQYF. In DNA, the CDR3 is TGTGCCACCAGTGACTCGTACCAAGAGACCCAGTACTTC. The V gene is TRBV24-1, the J gene TRBJ2-5; D is uncertain. Per germline, CDR1 KGHDR and CDR2 SFDVKD. Trimming left V 4 bases short and J 0 bases short, with 5 bases between. The CDR3 runs 13 residues.

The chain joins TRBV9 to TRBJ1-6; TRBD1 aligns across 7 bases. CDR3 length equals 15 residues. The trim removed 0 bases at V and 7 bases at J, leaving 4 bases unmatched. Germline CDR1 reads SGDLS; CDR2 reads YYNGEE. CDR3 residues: CASSVGDRANSPLHF. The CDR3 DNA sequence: TGTGCCAGCAGCGTAGGGGACAGAGCGAATTCACCCCTCCACTTT.

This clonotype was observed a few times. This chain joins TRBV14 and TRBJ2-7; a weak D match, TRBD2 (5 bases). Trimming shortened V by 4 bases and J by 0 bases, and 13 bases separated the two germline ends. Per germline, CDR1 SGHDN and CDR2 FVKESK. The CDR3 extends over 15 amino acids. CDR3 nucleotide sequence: TGTGCCAGCAGCCGCTTCGATGGGAGCTCCTACGAGCAGTACTTC. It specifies CASSRFDGSSYEQYF. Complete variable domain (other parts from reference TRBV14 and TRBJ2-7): EAGVTQFPSHSVIEKGQTVTLRCDPISGHDNLYWYRRVMGKEIKFLLHFVKESKQDESGMPNNRFLAERTGGTYSTLKVQPAELEDSGVYFCASSRFDGSSYEQYFGPGTRLTVT.

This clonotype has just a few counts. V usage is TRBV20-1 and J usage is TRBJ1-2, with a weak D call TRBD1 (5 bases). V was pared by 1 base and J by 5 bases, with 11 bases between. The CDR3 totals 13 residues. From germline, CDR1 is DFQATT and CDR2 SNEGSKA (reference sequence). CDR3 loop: CSARVETEYGYTF. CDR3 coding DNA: TGCAGTGCTAGAGTCGAGACAGAATATGGCTACACCTTC.

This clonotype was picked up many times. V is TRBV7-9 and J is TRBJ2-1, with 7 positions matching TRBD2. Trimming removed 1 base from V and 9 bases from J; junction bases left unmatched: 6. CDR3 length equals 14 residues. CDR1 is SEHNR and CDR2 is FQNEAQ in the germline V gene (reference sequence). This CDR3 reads CASSLEVLAAEQFF. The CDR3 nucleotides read TGTGCCAGCAGCTTAGAAGTTCTAGCGGCTGAGCAGTTCTTC.

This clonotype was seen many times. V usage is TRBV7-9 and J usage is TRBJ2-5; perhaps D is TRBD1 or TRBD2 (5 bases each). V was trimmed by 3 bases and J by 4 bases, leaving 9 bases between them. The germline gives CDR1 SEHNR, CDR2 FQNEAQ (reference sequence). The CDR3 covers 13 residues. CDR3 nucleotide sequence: TGTGCCAGCAGCTTTGGGGGTGGAGAGACCCAGTACTTC. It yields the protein CASSFGGGETQYF.

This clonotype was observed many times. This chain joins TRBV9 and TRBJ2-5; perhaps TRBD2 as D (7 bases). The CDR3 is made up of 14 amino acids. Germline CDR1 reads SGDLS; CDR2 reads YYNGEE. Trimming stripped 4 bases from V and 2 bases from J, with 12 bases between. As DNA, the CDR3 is TGTGCCAGCAGCCCTCGGGGGGCACAAGAGACCCAGTACTTC. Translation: CASSPRGAQETQYF.

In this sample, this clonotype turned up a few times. CDR3: CATTDSYEQYF. The CDR3 coding sequence is TGTGCCACTACGGACAGCTACGAGCAGTACTTC. J is TRBJ2-7 and V is TRBV10-3; D may be TRBD1 (6 bases). Germline CDR1 reads ENHRY; CDR2 reads SYGVKD. This CDR3 comprises 11 residues. The germline V and J ends were trimmed by 10 bases and 3 bases, with 10 bases remaining between them.

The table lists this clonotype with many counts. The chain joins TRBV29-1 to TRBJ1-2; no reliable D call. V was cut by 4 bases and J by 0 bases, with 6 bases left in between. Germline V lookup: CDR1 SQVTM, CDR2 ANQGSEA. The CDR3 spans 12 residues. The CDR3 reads CSVVQANYGYTF. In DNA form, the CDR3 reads TGCAGCGTTGTGCAAGCTAACTATGGCTACACCTTC. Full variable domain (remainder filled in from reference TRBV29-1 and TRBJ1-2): SAVISQKPSRDICQRGTSLTIQCQVDSQVTMMFWYRQQPGQSLTLIATANQGSEATYESGFVIDKFPISRPNLTFSTLTVSNMSPEDSSIYLCSVVQANYGYTFGSGTRLTVV.

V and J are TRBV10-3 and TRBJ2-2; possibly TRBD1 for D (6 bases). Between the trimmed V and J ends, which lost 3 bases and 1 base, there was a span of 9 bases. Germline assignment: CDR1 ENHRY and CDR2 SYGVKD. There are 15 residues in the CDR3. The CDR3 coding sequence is TGTGCCATCAGTGATGGGGGCGAGAACACCGGGGAGCTGTTTTTT. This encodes CAISDGGENTGELFF.

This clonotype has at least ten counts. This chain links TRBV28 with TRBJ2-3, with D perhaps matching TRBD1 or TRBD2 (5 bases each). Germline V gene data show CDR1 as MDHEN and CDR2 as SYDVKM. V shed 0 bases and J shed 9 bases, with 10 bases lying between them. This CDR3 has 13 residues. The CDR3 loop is CASSLWGVRTQYF. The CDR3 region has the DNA TGTGCCAGCAGTTTATGGGGGGTAAGGACGCAGTATTTT. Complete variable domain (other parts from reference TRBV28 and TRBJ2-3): DVKVTQSSRYLVKRTGEKVFLECVQDMDHENMFWYRQDPGLGLRLIYFSYDVKMKEKGDIPEGYSVSREKKERFSLILESASTNQTSMYLCASSLWGVRTQYFGPGTRLTVL.

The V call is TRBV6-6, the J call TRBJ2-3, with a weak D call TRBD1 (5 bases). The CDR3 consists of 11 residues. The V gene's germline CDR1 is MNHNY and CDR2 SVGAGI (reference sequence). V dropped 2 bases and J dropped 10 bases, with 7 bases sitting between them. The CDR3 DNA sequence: TGTGCCAGCAGTTACCAGGGTGCGCAGTATTTT. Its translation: CASSYQGAQYF.

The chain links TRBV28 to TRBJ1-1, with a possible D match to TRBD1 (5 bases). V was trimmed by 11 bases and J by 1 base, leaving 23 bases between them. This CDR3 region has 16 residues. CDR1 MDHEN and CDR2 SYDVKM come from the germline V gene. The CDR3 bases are TGTGCCCCTAACTGGGGGGTTAGGTCGAGGAACACTGAAGCTTTCTTT. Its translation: CAPNWGVRSRNTEAFF.

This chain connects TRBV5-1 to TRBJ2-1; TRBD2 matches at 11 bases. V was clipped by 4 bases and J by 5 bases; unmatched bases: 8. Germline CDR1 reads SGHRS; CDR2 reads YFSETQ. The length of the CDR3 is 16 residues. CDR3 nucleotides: TGCGCCAGCAGCACCATGACTAGCGGGATCAACAATGAGCAGTTCTTC. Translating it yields CASSTMTSGINNEQFF.

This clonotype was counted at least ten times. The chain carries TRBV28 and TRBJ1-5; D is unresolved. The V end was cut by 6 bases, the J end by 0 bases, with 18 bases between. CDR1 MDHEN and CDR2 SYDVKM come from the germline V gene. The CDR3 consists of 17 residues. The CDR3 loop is CASSPLSMLISNQPQHF. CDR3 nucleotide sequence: TGTGCCAGCAGCCCACTTTCTATGTTGATTAGCAATCAGCCCCAGCATTTT.

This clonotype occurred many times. CDR3 nucleotides: TGTGCCAGCTCAACCGGGACAGGGATACGTCAGCCCCAGCATTTT. Encoded protein: CASSTGTGIRQPQHF. The gene calls are TRBV18 and TRBJ1-5, with 9 bases lining up with TRBD1. V lost 5 bases to trimming and J lost 6 bases; unmatched junction nucleotides: 8. The CDR3 runs to 15 residues. Germline lookup yields CDR1 KGHSH and CDR2 LQKENI.

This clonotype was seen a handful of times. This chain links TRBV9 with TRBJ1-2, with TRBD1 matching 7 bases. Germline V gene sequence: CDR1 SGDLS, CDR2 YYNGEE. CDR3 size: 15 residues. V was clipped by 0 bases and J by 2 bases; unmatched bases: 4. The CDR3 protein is CASSVAPTGNYGYTF. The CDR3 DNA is TGTGCCAGCAGCGTAGCCCCGACAGGGAACTATGGCTACACCTTC.